These 19 T cell receptor beta chains share one sample of origin, sequenced in a study of metastatic and nonmetastatic thyroid tumors. Patients were all untreated before their thyroid surgery. TCRdb re-clonotyped the PCR reads via MiXCR. The data contain 10,000 or so clones, less than 40% of them singletons. The specimen was tumor tissue. Every receptor here comes from a female donor with papillary thyroid cancer or a benign thyroid nodule (not recorded which). Some clones in this sample may be carry-over from other donors' samples.

The chain couples TRBV19 to TRBJ2-2; D uncertain. The CDR3 is 14 residues long. With 7 bases removed from V and 3 bases from J, the gap between germline ends came to 12 bases. Germline V gives CDR1 LNHDA, CDR2 SQIVND (reference sequence). The CDR3 nucleotides are TGTGCCAGTACCCCCCCGTGGGACACCGGGGAGCTGTTTTTT. This translates into CASTPPWDTGELFF.

This chain joins TRBV5-1 and TRBJ1-6, with unresolved D. The CDR3 has 16 residues. V lost 0 bases and J 8 bases, leaving 15 bases between the germline ends. Germline CDR1 and CDR2: SGHRS and YFSETQ. CDR3 nucleotides: TGCGCCAGCAGCTTGGGGTCCGCCGCCAGCGATTCACCCCTCCACTTT. It yields the protein CASSLGSAASDSPLHF.

The rearrangement links TRBV28 to TRBJ2-4; no firm D call. Trimming stripped 4 bases from V and 8 bases from J, with 6 bases between. The CDR3 covers 11 residues. Germline V lookup: CDR1 MDHEN, CDR2 SYDVKM. Here the CDR3 reads CASSYSHIQYF. DNA for the CDR3: TGTGCCAGCAGTTACAGTCACATTCAGTACTTC.

This chain uses TRBV27 with TRBJ1-2; no clear D gene. The germline V gene encodes CDR1 MNHEY and CDR2 SMNVEV (reference sequence). The CDR3 contains 14 residues. The ends were cut back, 5 bases at V and 8 bases at J, with 18 bases in the middle. The CDR3: CASSASGPPDGYTF. The DNA of the CDR3 is TGTGCCAGCAGTGCATCAGGTCCTCCAGACGGCTACACCTTC.

The V and J genes are TRBV6-1 and TRBJ1-6; weak D call: TRBD1 (5 bases). Germline V gene lookup returns CDR1 MNHNS and CDR2 SASEGT. V was shortened by 8 bases and J by 3 bases, with 14 bases between the two germline ends. The CDR3 is 15 amino acids. The CDR3 DNA reads TGTGCCAGCTGGGACCCACTGGGCTATAATTCACCCCTCCACTTT. It yields the protein CASWDPLGYNSPLHF.

In this sample, this clone is medium-sized. At one boundary the junction diverges from the germline segment, which might be a read error. V is TRBV11-1 and J is TRBJ1-6; perhaps TRBD1 as D (6 bases). Germline V gene sequence: CDR1 SGHAT, CDR2 FQDESV (reference sequence). CDR3 length: 15 amino acids. In DNA form, the CDR3 reads TGTGCCGGCAGCGTTCAAGGGGGTTTGGAGTCACCCCTCCACTTT. This codes for CAGSVQGGLESPLHF.

This clone counts as medium-sized. This chain uses TRBV6-1 with TRBJ1-2; D gene ambiguous. Trimming shortened V by 7 bases and J by 4 bases, and 13 bases separated the two germline ends. The CDR3 spans 13 residues. CDR1 MNHNS and CDR2 SASEGT come from the germline V gene. CDR3 bases: TGTGCCAGCATGTCTGAGGCGAGCTATGGCTACACCTTC. Translating it yields CASMSEASYGYTF.

This clone counts as medium-sized. CDR3: CASTLNTEAFF. CDR3 nucleotides: TGTGCCAGCACCCTGAACACTGAAGCTTTCTTT. J is TRBJ1-1 and V is TRBV6-1; D remains unclear. The V gene lost 7 bases and the J gene lost 0 bases, with 3 bases spanning the gap. This CDR3 has 11 amino acids. From germline, CDR1 is MNHNS and CDR2 SASEGT.

This clone was recorded at least ten times. In DNA, the CDR3 is TGTGCCAGCAGCTTGGTTGGCCAAAGCTGGGACGAGCAGTACTTC. It yields the protein CASSLVGQSWDEQYF. The rearrangement joins TRBV5-4 to TRBJ2-7; D remains ambiguous. Trimming shortened V by 0 bases and J by 5 bases, and 15 bases separated the two germline ends. The CDR3 spans 15 residues. The germline V gene encodes CDR1 SGHNT and CDR2 YYREEE (reference sequence).

The sample holds a few counts of this clone. The gene calls are TRBV19 and TRBJ2-7; no clear D. Germline assignment: CDR1 LNHDA and CDR2 SQIVND (reference sequence). Deletions cut 2 bases from V and 0 bases from J, with 5 bases between. This CDR3 has 13 residues. In DNA form, the CDR3 reads TGTGCCAGTAGTATACCGGGCTCCTACGAGCAGTACTTC. Translated, it gives CASSIPGSYEQYF.

CDR3 protein: CAWSNGGRGEQYF. The CDR3 bases are TGTGCCTGGAGTAACGGGGGTCGCGGCGAGCAGTACTTC. The rearrangement uses TRBV30 and TRBJ2-7; maybe TRBD2 (6 bases). V lost 2 bases, J lost 6 bases, and 14 bases lay in between. CDR1 and CDR2 (germline): GTSNPN, SVGIG (reference sequence). CDR3 length: 13 residues.

This clone was detected many times. The V call is TRBV7-9, the J call TRBJ2-5, with D unclear. Trimming cost V 7 bases and J 4 bases, with 13 bases left between them. The germline gives CDR1 SEHNR, CDR2 FQNEAQ (reference sequence). The CDR3 loop spans 13 amino acids. The CDR3 region is CASMRTVGETQYF. As DNA, the CDR3 is TGTGCCAGCATGCGGACGGTGGGAGAGACCCAGTACTTC.

CDR3 region: CASSHPTVRRHTEAFF. The CDR3, as DNA: TGCGCCAGCAGCCACCCTACAGTCCGGCGACATACTGAAGCTTTCTTT. This chain joins TRBV4-1 and TRBJ1-1; D unresolved. This CDR3 comprises 16 residues. V was pared by 3 bases and J by 5 bases, with 19 bases between. Germline V lookup: CDR1 MGHRA, CDR2 YSYEKL.

This clone was observed many times. The chain carries TRBV2 and TRBJ2-5, with 10 bases fitting TRBD1. The CDR3 spans 15 residues. Per the germline V gene, CDR1 is SNHLY and CDR2 is FYNNEI. The V and J ends lost 6 bases and 5 bases, in that order; junction bases with no gene match: 9. The CDR3: CASRPRQGARETQYF. As DNA, the CDR3 is TGTGCCAGCAGGCCAAGACAGGGGGCGCGGGAGACCCAGTACTTC.

This clone is categorized as medium-sized (0.01 to 0.1%). Other DNA sequences within the sample encode an identical CDR3. V usage is TRBV10-3 and J usage is TRBJ1-1; D not resolved. Germline V gives CDR1 ENHRY, CDR2 SYGVKD. The CDR3 spans 15 residues. V dropped 0 bases and J dropped 0 bases, with 8 bases sitting between them. CDR3 residues: CAISESGRLNTEAFF. CDR3 coding DNA: TGTGCCATCAGTGAGTCTGGACGGCTGAACACTGAAGCTTTCTTT.

CDR3 DNA: TGCAGTGTGGGGGGGAACCCTAACTATGGCTACACCTTC. Amino acids: CSVGGNPNYGYTF. This chain links TRBV20-1 with TRBJ1-2; maybe TRBD1 (5 bases). Germline V CDR1 and CDR2: DFQATT, SNEGSKA (reference sequence). This CDR3 has 13 amino acids. V was trimmed by 7 bases and J by 0 bases, leaving 12 bases between them.

In its sample, this clone was seen a few times. The V and J genes are TRBV28 and TRBJ2-7, with a weak D call TRBD1 (5 bases). Per germline, CDR1 MDHEN and CDR2 SYDVKM. V was cut by 5 bases and J by 2 bases, with 19 bases left in between. CDR3 length: 16 amino acids. CDR3 in DNA: TGTGCCAGCAGTCCTCTTGGGATGACAGTAACCTACGAGCAGTACTTC. Amino acids: CASSPLGMTVTYEQYF. The variable domain in full, completed from reference TRBV28 and TRBJ2-7, reads DVKVTQSSRYLVKRTGEKVFLECVQDMDHENMFWYRQDPGLGLRLIYFSYDVKMKEKGDIPEGYSVSREKKERFSLILESASTNQTSMYLCASSPLGMTVTYEQYFGPGTRLTVT.

The CDR3 loop reads CASSEPMTVTEAFF. The DNA of the CDR3 is TGTGCCAGCAGTGAACCCATGACTGTTACTGAAGCTTTCTTT. The chain is built from TRBV2 and TRBJ1-1; no firm D call. The CDR3 extends over 14 amino acids. V was cut by 2 bases and J by 5 bases, with 12 bases left in between. The germline CDR1 and CDR2 sequences are SNHLY and FYNNEI.

V is TRBV7-3 and J is TRBJ2-7, with 8 bases lining up with TRBD1. The CDR3 totals 13 residues. Trimming at V came to 5 bases and at J to 4 bases, leaving 4 bases not matched to a gene. CDR1 and CDR2 (germline): SGHTA, FQGTGA. Here the CDR3 reads CASSHGQGYEQYF. The CDR3 coding sequence is TGTGCCAGCAGCCATGGACAGGGTTACGAGCAGTACTTC.